This T cell receptor beta chain was captured by sequencing in a study of blood T cell repertoires in COVID-19. For the study at large: Nucleic acid was either cDNA or gDNA, and it came from T cells, B-cell-depleted T cells, or PBMCs.

Authors' analysis steps: Using reference gene primer amplification, nucleated cell counts were estimated. Profiled with immunoSEQ multiplex PCR; TCRdb holds only in-frame clones, not every one. V and J calls and clone size are copied from that table; D and trimming were computed from the DNA. The repertoire holds fewer than 250,000 clones, with roughly 79% as singletons. The CDR3 loop spans 15 amino acids. V lost 3 bases to trimming and J lost 4 bases; unmatched junction nucleotides: 7. Germline values: CDR1 LNHNV, CDR2 YYDKDF (reference sequence). The origin of this receptor is a woman older than 75 with acute or convalescent COVID-19. V usage is TRBV15 and J usage is TRBJ1-2; 8 positions agree with TRBD1. Sequencing was performed on peripheral blood. CDR3 nucleotides: TGTGCCACCAGCAGTCCCACGGACAGGGTCTATGGCTACACCTTC. Its protein product is CATSSPTDRVYGYTF.